This TCR beta chain was captured by sequencing in a study of T cells in localized non-small cell lung cancer. The V end was cut by 6 bases, the J end by 10 bases, with 18 bases between. The CDR3 extends over 13 amino acids. Germline assignment: CDR1 MDHEN and CDR2 SYDVKM. Method: immunoSEQ multiplex PCR; TCRdb's copy keeps in-frame clones and lacks some. The profile covers about 24,000 clones, with approximately 88% appearing a single time and about a fifth taken by the ten largest. The material was peripheral blood, obtained before any cancer treatment. The clonotype was recovered from a man aged 35-69 years with stage I squamous cell lung carcinoma. The chain joins TRBV28 to TRBJ1-1; D is undetermined. CDR3 protein: CASSPPSTLGAFF. The CDR3, as DNA: TGTGCCAGCAGCCCACCCTCGACCCTGGGAGCTTTCTTT.